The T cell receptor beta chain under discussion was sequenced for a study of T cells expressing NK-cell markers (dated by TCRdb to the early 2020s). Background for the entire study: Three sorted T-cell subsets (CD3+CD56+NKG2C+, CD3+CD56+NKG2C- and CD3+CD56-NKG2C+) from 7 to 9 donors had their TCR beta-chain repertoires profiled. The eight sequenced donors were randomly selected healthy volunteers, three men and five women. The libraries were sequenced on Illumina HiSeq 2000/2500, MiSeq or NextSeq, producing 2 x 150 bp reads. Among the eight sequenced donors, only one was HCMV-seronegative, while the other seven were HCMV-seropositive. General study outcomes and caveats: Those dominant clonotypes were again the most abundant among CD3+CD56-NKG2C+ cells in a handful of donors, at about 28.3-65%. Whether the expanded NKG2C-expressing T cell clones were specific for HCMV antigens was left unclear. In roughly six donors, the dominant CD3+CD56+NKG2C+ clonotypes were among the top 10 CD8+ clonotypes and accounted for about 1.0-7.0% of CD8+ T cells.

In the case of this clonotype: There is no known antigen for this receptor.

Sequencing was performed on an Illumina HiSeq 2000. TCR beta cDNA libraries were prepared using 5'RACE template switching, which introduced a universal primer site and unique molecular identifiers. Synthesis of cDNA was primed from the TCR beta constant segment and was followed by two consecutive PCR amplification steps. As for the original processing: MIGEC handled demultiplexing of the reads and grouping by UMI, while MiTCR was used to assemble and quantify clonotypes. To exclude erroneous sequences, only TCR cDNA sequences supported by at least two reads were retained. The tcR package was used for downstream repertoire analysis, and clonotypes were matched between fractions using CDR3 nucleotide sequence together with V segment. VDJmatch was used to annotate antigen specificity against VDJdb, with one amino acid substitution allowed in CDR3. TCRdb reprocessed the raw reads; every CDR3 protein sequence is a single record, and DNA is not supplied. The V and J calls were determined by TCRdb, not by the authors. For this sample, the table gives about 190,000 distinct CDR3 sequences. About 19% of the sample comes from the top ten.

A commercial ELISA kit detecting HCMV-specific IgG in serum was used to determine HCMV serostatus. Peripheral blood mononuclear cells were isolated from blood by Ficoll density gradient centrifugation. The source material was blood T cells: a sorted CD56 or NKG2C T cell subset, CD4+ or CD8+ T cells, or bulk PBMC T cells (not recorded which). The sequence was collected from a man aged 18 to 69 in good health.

This receptor carries the CDR3 CASSYSATGTGYNSPLHF. Here the chain combines TRBV6-5 and TRBJ1-6; TCRdb's D call of TRBD1 is untestable without DNA. CDR1 and CDR2, per the germline V gene, are MNHEY and SVGAGI. The CDR3 starts with the cysteine, ends with the phenylalanine, and has 18 residues. DNA is not recorded here.